The next 32 T cell receptor beta chains were all read from a single sample in a study of blood T cell repertoires in COVID-19. Here immunoSEQ multiplex PCR was the method, and the copy in TCRdb shows in-frame clones only, minus some. The table includes a few hundred thousand clones, roughly 85% detected once. The sequenced sample was peripheral blood. These receptors were taken from a human donor in a cohort sampled during active COVID-19.

The chain carries TRBV30 and TRBJ2-7, with TRBD2 matching 12 bases. Per germline, CDR1 GTSNPN and CDR2 SVGIG (reference sequence). V shed 0 bases, J shed 10 bases, and the junction held 10 bases outside the gene matches. The CDR3 is made up of 15 amino acids. CDR3 nucleotides: TGTGCCTGGAGTGTAATGGCTAGCGGGGGGGAGGATCAGTACTTC. Translating gives CAWSVMASGGEDQYF.

CDR3 DNA: TGTGCCAGCAGCTTACGGACAGGTATAGACGAGCAGTACTTC. It encodes CASSLRTGIDEQYF. V and J are TRBV5-4 and TRBJ2-7; 7 bases map to TRBD1. Germline V gene sequence: CDR1 SGHNT, CDR2 YYREEE (reference sequence). This CDR3 has 14 residues. J gave up 5 bases and V 2 bases, and 7 bases lay outside the gene matches.

Only one count was recorded for this clone. The chain employs TRBV24-1 and TRBJ1-3, with D maybe TRBD1 (6 bases). The V gene's germline CDR1 is KGHDR and CDR2 SFDVKD. V lost 4 bases to trimming and J lost 8 bases, with 20 bases between them. This CDR3 is built from 16 residues. CDR3 coding DNA: TGTGCCACCAGTGACCCCCCTGAAAGGGGGTCAGACACCATATATTTT. Translated, it gives CATSDPPERGSDTIYF.

The table lists this clone with many counts. This chain joins TRBV27 and TRBJ2-3, with 7 positions matching TRBD1. This CDR3 contains 16 residues. Germline CDR1 and CDR2: MNHEY and SMNVEV (reference sequence). With V trimmed by 4 bases and J by 5 bases, 12 bases remained unmatched. CDR3 protein: CASSSRTTGLKDTQYF. In DNA form, the CDR3 reads TGTGCCAGCAGTTCGCGGACGACAGGGTTGAAAGATACGCAGTATTTT.

This chain joins TRBV2 and TRBJ1-1; no firm D call. CDR3 length equals 14 residues. V was clipped by 6 bases and J by 0 bases, with 11 bases between them. Per germline, CDR1 SNHLY and CDR2 FYNNEI. Here the CDR3 DNA reads TGTGCCAGCAGATATAGAAAAATGAACACTGAAGCTTTCTTT. Residues: CASRYRKMNTEAFF.

As to this clone: This specimen includes other DNA sequences encoding the same CDR3. This chain uses TRBV5-4 with TRBJ1-2, with 7 bases identical to TRBD1. Germline-derived CDR1 and CDR2 are SGHNT and YYREEE (reference sequence). The CDR3 covers 13 residues. V was pared by 0 bases and J by 8 bases, with 4 bases of the junction left unmatched. The CDR3 DNA sequence: TGTGCCAGCAGCTTGGAGGGGGCTGGGGGCTACACCTTC. The encoded protein is CASSLEGAGGYTF.

This chain links TRBV28 with TRBJ1-5; D uncertain. The V and J ends lost 4 bases and 12 bases respectively, with 7 bases between them. The CDR3 covers 10 residues. Germline V gene data show CDR1 as MDHEN and CDR2 as SYDVKM. CDR3: CASSSERQHF. CDR3 in DNA: TGTGCCAGCAGTTCCGAGCGCCAGCATTTT.

The rearrangement links TRBV30 to TRBJ1-2; no firm D call. Trimming removed 7 bases from V and 5 bases from J, with 14 bases in between. Germline CDR1 GTSNPN, CDR2 SVGIG (reference sequence). There are 12 residues in the CDR3. The CDR3 protein is CASSPGWYGYTF. The DNA for the CDR3 is TGTGCCTCCAGTCCAGGCTGGTATGGCTACACCTTC.

The chain carries TRBV9 and TRBJ1-3; TRBD1 agrees at 8 bases. Trimming took 4 bases from V and 8 from J; bases not matched to a gene: 14. The CDR3 sequence is 16 residues long. Germline assignment: CDR1 SGDLS and CDR2 YYNGEE. The CDR3 DNA reads TGTGCCAGCAGCAAGAGAGACAGGGGTTACGGACACACCATATATTTT. Translation: CASSKRDRGYGHTIYF.

The rearrangement links TRBV7-3 to TRBJ2-7; 13 bases fit TRBD2. Per the germline V gene, CDR1 is SGHTA and CDR2 is FQGTGA. CDR3 length: 14 residues. V gave up 2 bases and J gave up 5 bases; unmatched junction bases: 0. For the CDR3, the DNA is TGTGCCAGCAGCTTAGGGACTAGCGGGGACGAGCAGTACTTC. Its protein product is CASSLGTSGDEQYF.

This chain uses TRBV4-1 with TRBJ1-4; D is unclear. Germline loops: CDR1 MGHRA, CDR2 YSYEKL. The CDR3 contains 15 residues. The V end lost 0 bases, the J end lost 4 bases, and 9 bases lay between the germline ends. The CDR3 spells CASSQDYSLNEKLFF. As DNA, the CDR3 is TGCGCCAGCAGCCAAGATTACAGCCTTAATGAAAAACTGTTTTTT.

The chain is built from TRBV18 and TRBJ1-5; the match to TRBD1 covers 9 bases. V lost 4 bases, J lost 1 base, and 5 bases stayed unmatched. Germline CDR1 is KGHSH and CDR2 is LQKENI. This CDR3 is 16 amino acids long. The CDR3 spells CASSLQGAWSNQPQHF. Written as DNA, the CDR3 is TGTGCCAGCTCACTACAGGGGGCTTGGAGCAATCAGCCCCAGCATTTT.

The J gene is TRBJ2-1, the V gene TRBV12-5; D gene uncertain. The germline V and J ends were trimmed by 3 bases and 10 bases, with 7 bases remaining between them. The CDR3 is 11 amino acids. CDR1 and CDR2 (germline): LGHNT, FRNRAP. Here the CDR3 reads CASGLIGEQFF. The CDR3 coding sequence is TGTGCTAGTGGTTTAATTGGCGAGCAGTTCTTC.

This sequence joins TRBV3-1 (or the pseudogene TRBV3-2) and TRBJ1-6; 10 nucleotides match TRBD1. The V segment lost 4 bases and the J segment 11 bases; nucleotides outside the gene matches: 17. The CDR3 covers 18 residues. CDR1 LGHDT and CDR2 YNNKEL come from the germline V gene (reference sequence). The CDR3 DNA sequence: TGTGCCAGCAGCCGATCACCGCGACAGGGGGCTAGGTCTCCACCCCTCCACTTT. Translation: CASSRSPRQGARSPPLHF.

The chain employs TRBV10-2 and TRBJ2-3, with a tentative D call TRBD2 (5 bases). CDR1 and CDR2 (germline): WSHSY, SAAADI. Trimming took 1 base from V and 6 from J, leaving 8 bases between them. This CDR3 has 13 amino acids. The CDR3 sequence: CASSEYGVDTQYF. Here the CDR3 DNA reads TGCGCCAGCAGTGAGTACGGGGTCGATACGCAGTATTTT.

The CDR3 DNA sequence: TGTGCCAGCTACGAGGGAGAGGGTATGAACACTGAAGCTTTCTTT. Amino acid sequence: CASYEGEGMNTEAFF. The chain links TRBV2 to TRBJ1-1; no reliable D call. Germline CDR1 and CDR2: SNHLY and FYNNEI. V gave up 8 bases and J gave up 0 bases, with 16 bases separating them. The CDR3 is made up of 15 amino acids.

The chain carries TRBV24-1 and TRBJ2-1, with D perhaps TRBD1 (6 bases). V was cut by 4 bases and J by 5 bases, with 11 bases left in between. CDR1 is KGHDR, CDR2 SFDVKD, per germline. The CDR3 contains 14 residues. This CDR3 reads CATSEQGSHNEQFF. CDR3 bases: TGTGCCACCAGTGAACAGGGTTCCCACAATGAGCAGTTCTTC.

The gene calls are TRBV6-5 and TRBJ2-1; D perhaps matches TRBD2 (5 bases). V gave up 2 bases and J gave up 8 bases, with 10 bases separating them. Germline V gene lookup returns CDR1 MNHEY and CDR2 SVGAGI. The CDR3 contains 13 residues. The CDR3 DNA follows: TGTGCCAGCAGTTACCCGGGGATCCATGAGCAGTTCTTC. Protein sequence: CASSYPGIHEQFF.

The chain uses TRBV7-3 and TRBJ2-2; D remains unclear. Germline CDR1 is SGHTA and CDR2 is FQGTGA. The CDR3 totals 15 residues. V shed 1 base and J shed 0 bases, with 6 bases lying between them. CDR3 protein: CASSLIPANTGELFF. CDR3 coding DNA: TGTGCCAGCAGCTTAATCCCAGCGAACACCGGGGAGCTGTTTTTT.

The rearrangement joins TRBV12-2 to TRBJ1-2; the DNA was not compared with TRBD1, the D call given in the table. TRBV12-2 is reported as a pseudogene. CDR3 length: 15 amino acids. The CDR3 region is CASRLPGGTNYGYTF. CDR3 DNA: TGTGCAAGTCGCTTACCAGGGGGAACTAACTATGGCTACACCTTC.

The chain carries TRBV5-1 and TRBJ1-5; perhaps TRBD1 as D (6 bases). V lost 4 bases and J lost 5, with 10 bases in between. CDR1 is SGHRS, CDR2 YFSETQ, per germline. There are 13 residues in the CDR3. The chain's CDR3 is CASSTGLDQPQHF. The CDR3, as DNA: TGCGCCAGCAGCACAGGGTTGGATCAGCCCCAGCATTTT.

This chain uses TRBV5-6 with TRBJ2-3, with D uncertain. CDR1 is SGHDT, CDR2 YYEEEE, per germline. The CDR3 has 12 amino acids. Trimming left V 4 bases short and J 5 bases short, with 8 bases between. The CDR3 reads CASSLGRDTQYF. The DNA of the CDR3 is TGTGCCAGCAGCCTAGGTAGAGATACGCAGTATTTT.

The CDR3 spells CASNRKEDEQFF. The CDR3 DNA sequence: TGTGCCAGCAATAGGAAGGAGGATGAGCAGTTCTTC. V usage is TRBV7-9 and J usage is TRBJ2-1; a weak D match, TRBD2 (5 bases). Per the germline V gene, CDR1 is SEHNR and CDR2 is FQNEAQ (reference sequence). V lost 7 bases, J lost 8 bases, and 12 bases lay in between. This CDR3 comprises 12 residues. Looking up the rest from reference TRBV7-9 and TRBJ2-1 gives the full variable domain: DTGVSQNPRHKITKRGQNVTFRCDPISEHNRLYWYRQTLGQGPEFLTYFQNEAQLEKSRLLSDRFSAERPKGSFSTLEIQRTEQGDSAMYLCASNRKEDEQFFGPGTRLTVL.

This clone was seen a single time. The gene calls are TRBV10-1 and TRBJ1-3, with TRBD1 matching over 7 bases. The CDR3 runs to 15 residues. CDR1 WNHNN and CDR2 SYGVQD come from the germline V gene (reference sequence). Unmatched junction bases numbered 2, after V lost 2 bases and J lost 1 base. The CDR3 is CASSERTGSGNTIYF. CDR3 nucleotide sequence: TGCGCCAGCAGTGAGCGGACAGGTTCTGGAAACACCATATATTTT.

The chain employs TRBV4-1 and TRBJ2-2, with 9 bases matching TRBD2. V shed 2 bases, J shed 3 bases, and the junction held 7 bases outside the gene matches. Germline V lookup: CDR1 MGHRA, CDR2 YSYEKL. This CDR3 has 17 residues. CDR3 bases: TGCGCCAGCAGCCAAATTTTGGCGGGGGGGCACACCGGGGAGCTGTTTTTT. Translating gives CASSQILAGGHTGELFF.

The chain employs TRBV7-9 and TRBJ1-1; D is possibly TRBD1 (5 bases). Trimming removed 3 bases from V and 8 bases from J, with 13 bases in between. The CDR3 contains 13 residues. Germline V CDR1 and CDR2: SEHNR, FQNEAQ (reference sequence). This chain's CDR3 is CASSFTSGAEAFF. The CDR3 DNA sequence: TGTGCCAGCAGCTTTACATCTGGGGCAGAAGCTTTCTTT. The variable domain in full, with the rest retrieved from reference TRBV7-9 and TRBJ1-1, is DTGVSQNPRHKITKRGQNVTFRCDPISEHNRLYWYRQTLGQGPEFLTYFQNEAQLEKSRLLSDRFSAERPKGSFSTLEIQRTEQGDSAMYLCASSFTSGAEAFFGQGTRLTVV.

The gene calls are TRBV7-3 and TRBJ1-1; the match to TRBD1 covers 8 bases. V shed 6 bases and J 1 base; nucleotides not matched to a gene: 7. CDR1 and CDR2 (germline): SGHTA, FQGTGA. This CDR3 region has 15 residues. The CDR3 bases are TGTGCCAGCAGGCCTCAGGACAGGGAGAACACTGAAGCTTTCTTT. Translating gives CASRPQDRENTEAFF. The variable domain in full, with the rest retrieved from reference TRBV7-3 and TRBJ1-1, is GAGVSQTPSNKVTEKGKYVELRCDPISGHTALYWYRQSLGQGPEFLIYFQGTGAADDSGLPNDRFFAVRPEGSVSTLKIQRTERGDSAVYLCASRPQDRENTEAFFGQGTRLTVV.

This clone has a handful of counts. The CDR3 bases are TGCGCCAGCAGCCAGGCAGATTTTATCCCCTCTGGAAACACCATATATTTT. Translating gives CASSQADFIPSGNTIYF. This chain joins TRBV4-1 and TRBJ1-3; D uncertain. CDR3 length: 17 residues. Deletions cut 3 bases from V and 0 bases from J, with 15 bases between. From germline, CDR1 is MGHRA and CDR2 YSYEKL.

The chain carries TRBV6-5 and TRBJ2-7; D gene ambiguous. The CDR3 totals 11 residues. Germline V gene data show CDR1 as MNHEY and CDR2 as SVGAGI. V lost 4 bases and J 7 bases, leaving 8 bases between the germline ends. DNA of the CDR3: TGTGCCAGCAGTTCCCCCAGAGAGCAGTACTTC. This encodes CASSSPREQYF.

The CDR3 nucleotides are TGTGCCAGCACCAAGGCGGGGAAGCCCTATGGCTACACCTTC. It specifies CASTKAGKPYGYTF. The chain recombines TRBV6-5 with TRBJ1-2; D unresolved. The CDR3 covers 14 residues. The V end lost 7 bases, the J end lost 4 bases, and 16 bases lay between the germline ends. Germline V lookup: CDR1 MNHEY, CDR2 SVGAGI.

The rearrangement links TRBV5-1 to TRBJ2-7; 8 bases align to TRBD1. The junction had 7 bases not matched to a gene; V was cut back by 4 bases and J by 4 bases. The CDR3 loop spans 14 amino acids. Looked up from germline, CDR1 is SGHRS and CDR2 is YFSETQ. CDR3 sequence reads: CASSIRTGSYEQYF. The CDR3 bases are TGCGCCAGCAGCATTAGGACAGGGAGTTACGAGCAGTACTTC.

The rearrangement uses TRBV6-5 and TRBJ2-7; D is undetermined. The CDR3 has 10 amino acids. The V gene's germline CDR1 is MNHEY and CDR2 SVGAGI. V gave up 10 bases and J gave up 10 bases, with 14 bases separating them. The CDR3 here is CANPGKKQYF. Here the CDR3 DNA reads TGTGCCAACCCCGGTAAGAAACAGTACTTC.